This T cell receptor beta chain is from a study of shared clonotypes between healthy human individuals. Study overall: A couple of women and a few men aged 18 to 49 served as donors. Three plates were used per donor for CD4 naive, three for CD4 memory, two for CD8 naive and one for CD8 memory.

Study results and limitations: Sharing across four donors was highest in naive CD4 (around 5%) and lowest in memory CD8 (around 0.4%).

As for this clone: Its target is unknown.

The genomic DNA of each subset was split evenly across several immunoSEQ plates. Generated by immunoSEQ multiplex PCR, the TCRdb table keeps only in-frame clones and is missing some. This repertoire shows 2,100,000 or so clones, almost 96% found once; its top ten account for around 0.13%. With V trimmed by 4 bases and J by 4 bases, 7 bases remained unmatched. The V gene's germline CDR1 is SGHNT and CDR2 YYREEE (reference sequence). The CDR3 covers 15 residues. The sequence was obtained from a man aged 18-30 years in good health. The specimen was naive CD4+ T cells sorted from blood. Subset of the sample: CD45RA+ positively selected. V and J are TRBV5-4 and TRBJ1-2, with 10 positions matching TRBD1. The CDR3 sequence: CASSTRQGAIYGYTF. The CDR3 DNA sequence: TGTGCCAGCAGCACAAGACAGGGGGCGATCTATGGCTACACCTTC.